This TCR beta chain was profiled in a study of T cell clones after liver transplantation (dated by TCRdb to between 2018 and 2020). As for the study more broadly: The samples were obtained from ITN030ST, a randomized trial that attempted immunosuppression withdrawal within 2 years after liver transplantation. After a pre-transplant mixed lymphocyte reaction, TCRbeta sequencing was used to pinpoint donor-reactive T cell clones, which were subsequently tracked in post-transplant blood. Third party-reactive TCRbeta sequences were also identified from pre-transplant MLRs to serve as an antigen-independent comparator for donor-reactive sequences. Of the eight recipients, a few were HCV-positive, while the remaining recipients had been transplanted for non-autoimmune, non-viral indications. No induction therapy was given to the subjects, and standard immunosuppression was administered until randomization at 12-24 months post-transplant. Tolerance was defined as complete immunosuppression withdrawal for at least one year with no rise in liver enzymes beyond twice the upper limit of normal. Blood samples were collected pre-transplant, pre-randomization before withdrawal, and post-randomization after either complete withdrawal or failed withdrawal. Of the 8 liver transplant recipients making up the studied cohort, 3 were classified as tolerant and 5 as non-tolerant. Overall study outcomes, separate from this receptor: In 5 of 8 subjects, regardless of tolerance or HCV status, circulating donor-reactive CD4 TCRbeta sequences dropped significantly post-transplant. Conclusions were preliminary, limited by small, heterogeneous patient numbers and non-standardized post-transplant time points. When repertoire turnover was taken into account, detection of donor-reactive sequences was significantly reduced in 7 of 8 subjects for CD4 and in 8 of 8 subjects for CD8. Low numbers of available donor cells limited the measurable donor-reactive repertoire in two subjects. Because no allograft tissue specimens were available, donor-reactive T cells may have migrated into the graft instead of being deleted. Donor-reactive sequences decreased more than third party-reactive sequences, which suggests partial antigen-specific deletion that was not related to withdrawal success.

As for this clone: Its antigen is still unknown. Base qualities were left out, and no much larger clone turns up one base away.

Thawed unstimulated PBMCs were stained for CD3, CD4 and CD8 and FACS-sorted into CD3+CD4+ and CD3+CD8+ populations. All 8 studied subjects were randomized to immunosuppression withdrawal. Genomic DNA was isolated with the Qiagen DNeasy Blood and Tissue Kit. High-throughput TCRbeta CDR3 sequencing of frozen genomic DNA was performed by immunoSEQ, with PCR amplification, mapping, bias correction and internal controls included. In the source study's methods: Productive rearrangements were kept, and unique TCRbeta sequences were defined by CDR3 nucleotide sequence plus V and J gene. For classification of a sequence as donor-reactive, at least 5-fold expansion in CFSE-low cells relative to unstimulated pre-transplant cells and a frequency of at least 0.01% were required. Minimum frequency thresholds were set for each subject on the basis of the unstimulated sample with the lowest template count, so that a detection power of at least 90% was ensured. Jensen-Shannon divergence between the top 1000 TCRbeta sequences after and before transplant was used to measure repertoire turnover. Changes in detection of donor-reactive sequences were assessed with two-sided Fisher's exact tests. Imported from immuneACCESS, the table was reduced by TCRdb to in-frame sequences with V and J called. These copies leave out some clones; in studies compared against another copy, an unresolved V gene accounts for under half, and the cause of the remainder is not known. That table is the source of V, J and clone size, and D and trimming were worked out from the DNA. For this sample there are 80,000 or so clones; about 84% appear just once. The leading ten clones occupy less than 0.6% of the sample.

V loses 4 bases, J loses 6 bases, and the germline ends lie 12 bases apart. The germline V gene sets CDR1 to SGHDN and CDR2 to FVKESK. Counted from cysteine to phenylalanine, this CDR3 has 14 amino acids. Only the CDR3 DNA is retained, 42 bases long and in frame from the first base. This receptor was identified in a human patient who received a liver transplant. After a transplant, certain T cells may trace back to the graft donor. Recombination connected TRBV14 to TRBJ2-2; the D gene cannot be named for sure. The sample here was CD4+ T cells from blood, taken 46 months after liver transplant. The nucleotide sequence is TGTGCCAGCAGCCGAGTGGGAAGTGCCGGGGAGCTGTTTTTT. Its translation reads: CASSRVGSAGELFF.